A single TCR beta chain is shown here with its context. The antigen remains unidentified. The data were taken from a study of T cells in Graves' hyperthyroidism and ophthalmopathy. Broader study findings: Stable hyperthyroidism was separated from ophthalmopathy by a model based on 13 V-J features.

Amplification of TCR beta CDR3 regions was performed using RNA transcripts as template. The HTBI set primed first-round TCR CDR3 RT-PCR. TCRdb analysed the multiplex PCR reads with MiXCR anew, one entry per CDR3 protein. The data hold roughly 500,000 distinct CDR3 sequences, with 40% to 55% observed a single time. J was trimmed by 10 bases and V by 6 bases; bases with no gene match: 9. The CDR3 sequence is 14 residues long. Germline CDR1 is ENHRY and CDR2 is SYGVKD. Sequencing was done on a sample of peripheral blood or thyroid tissue (not recorded which). The rearrangement uses TRBV10-3 and TRBJ1-6, with TRBD1 identical over 7 bases. The TCR sequence derives from an adult woman with Graves' disease, either hyperthyroidism or ophthalmopathy (not recorded which). CDR3 nucleotides: TGTGCCATCAGGTCCGGGACAGAAATCTCACCCCTCCACTTT. Translating gives CAIRSGTEISPLHF.